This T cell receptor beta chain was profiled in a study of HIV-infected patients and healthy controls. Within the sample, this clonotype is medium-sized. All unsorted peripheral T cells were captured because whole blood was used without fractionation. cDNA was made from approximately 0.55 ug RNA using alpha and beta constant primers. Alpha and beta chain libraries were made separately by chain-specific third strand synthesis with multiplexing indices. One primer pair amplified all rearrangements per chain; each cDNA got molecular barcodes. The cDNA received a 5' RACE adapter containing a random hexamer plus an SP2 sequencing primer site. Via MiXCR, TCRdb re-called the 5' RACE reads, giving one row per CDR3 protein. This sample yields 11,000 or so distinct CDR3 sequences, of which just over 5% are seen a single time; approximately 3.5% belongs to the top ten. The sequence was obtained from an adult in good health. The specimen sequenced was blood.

CDR3: CAISSGIEQFF. The DNA for the CDR3 is TGTGCCATCAGTTCGGGGATTGAGCAGTTCTTC. The V call is TRBV10-3, the J call TRBJ2-1; TRBD2 might be the D (5 bases). Germline V lookup: CDR1 ENHRY, CDR2 SYGVKD. With 5 bases removed from V and 9 bases from J, the gap between germline ends came to 8 bases. CDR3 length: 11 residues.